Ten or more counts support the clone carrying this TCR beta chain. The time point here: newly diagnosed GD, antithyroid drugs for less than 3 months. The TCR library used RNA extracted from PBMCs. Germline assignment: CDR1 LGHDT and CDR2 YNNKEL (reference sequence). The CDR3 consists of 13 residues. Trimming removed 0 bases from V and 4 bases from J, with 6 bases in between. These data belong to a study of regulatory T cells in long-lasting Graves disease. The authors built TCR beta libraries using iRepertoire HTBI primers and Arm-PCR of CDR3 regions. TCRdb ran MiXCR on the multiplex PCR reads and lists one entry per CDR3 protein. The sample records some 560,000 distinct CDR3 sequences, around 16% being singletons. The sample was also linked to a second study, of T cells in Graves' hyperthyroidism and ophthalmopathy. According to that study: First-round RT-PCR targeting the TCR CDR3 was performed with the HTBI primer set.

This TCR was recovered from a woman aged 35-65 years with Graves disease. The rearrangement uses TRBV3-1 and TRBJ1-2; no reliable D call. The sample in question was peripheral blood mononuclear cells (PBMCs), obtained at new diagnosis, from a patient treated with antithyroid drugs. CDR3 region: CASSQDPPYGYTF. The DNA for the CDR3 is TGTGCCAGCAGCCAAGATCCCCCCTATGGCTACACCTTC.